The 23 T cell receptor beta chains listed next were all sequenced from one sample in a study of a mutant IDH1 vaccine in newly diagnosed glioma. Time point noted: week 35, safety follow-up. Doses of 300 ug of mutant IDH1 20-mer peptide were given with topical imiquimod. Sequenced by immunoSEQ multiplex PCR; TCRdb stores in-frame clones only, minus some. The data contain some 33,000 clones, around three quarters of them singletons. These receptors' antigens are unknown. The source was PBMCs, collected from a glioma patient whose treatment included an IDH1 peptide vaccine. The receptors were sampled from a woman between 25 and 40 years old with glioma. Some clones in this sample may be carry-over from other donors' samples.

The V and J genes are TRBV5-1 and TRBJ1-4; TRBD1 matches at 8 bases. V gave up 4 bases and J gave up 11 bases; unmatched junction bases: 10. The CDR3 extends over 14 amino acids. Germline-derived CDR1 and CDR2 are SGHRS and YFSETQ. The CDR3 loop reads CASSVDRANEKLFF. For the CDR3, the DNA is TGCGCCAGCAGCGTGGACAGGGCCAACGAGAAACTGTTTTTT.

The chain uses TRBV7-9 and TRBJ2-3, with 9 bases identical to TRBD2. V shed 5 bases and J 11 bases; nucleotides not matched to a gene: 5. CDR1 and CDR2 (germline): SEHNR, FQNEAQ (reference sequence). CDR3 size: 12 residues. The CDR3 spells CASSQGLAKQYF. The CDR3 nucleotides read TGTGCCAGCAGCCAGGGACTAGCAAAGCAGTATTTT. Full variable domain (missing parts from reference TRBV7-9 and TRBJ2-3): DTGVSQNPRHKITKRGQNVTFRCDPISEHNRLYWYRQTLGQGPEFLTYFQNEAQLEKSRLLSDRFSAERPKGSFSTLEIQRTEQGDSAMYLCASSQGLAKQYFGPGTRLTVL.

The chain carries TRBV6-1 and TRBJ2-6; D call uncertain. This CDR3 spans 12 amino acids. In germline, CDR1 is MNHNS, CDR2 SASEGT. Deletions cut 7 bases from V and 1 base from J, with 2 bases between. The CDR3 region is CASTSGANVLTF. CDR3 nucleotide sequence: TGTGCCAGCACTTCTGGGGCCAACGTCCTGACTTTC.

This chain uses TRBV9 with TRBJ2-7, with 11 nucleotides matching TRBD1. Trimming cost V 4 bases and J 3 bases; bases outside gene matches: 3. The CDR3 runs 14 residues. CDR1 is SGDLS, CDR2 YYNGEE, per germline. In nucleotides, the CDR3 is TGTGCCAGCAGCCCGGGACAGGGGGGCTACGAGCAGTACTTC. This codes for CASSPGQGGYEQYF.

V and J are TRBV6-1 and TRBJ1-1, with D perhaps TRBD1 (5 bases). This CDR3 is 12 amino acids long. The germline V and J ends were trimmed by 11 bases and 6 bases, with 16 bases remaining between them. Germline lookup yields CDR1 MNHNS and CDR2 SASEGT. The CDR3 spells CAVGDSPPEAFF. As DNA, the CDR3 is TGTGCCGTAGGGGACTCACCCCCTGAAGCTTTCTTT.

CDR3 amino acids: CASSLGQGKGYTF. CDR3 nucleotides: TGTGCCAGCAGCCTCGGACAGGGTAAGGGCTACACCTTC. J is TRBJ1-2 and V is TRBV5-4; 8 nucleotides align to TRBD1. The germline V gene has CDR1 SGHNT and CDR2 YYREEE (reference sequence). V lost 4 bases and J lost 8; bases outside the gene matches: 7. The CDR3 consists of 13 residues.

The count of this clone is one. V is TRBV4-1 and J is TRBJ2-1; no clear D. Germline CDR1 reads MGHRA; CDR2 reads YSYEKL. V was trimmed by 4 bases and J by 0 bases, leaving 13 bases between them. This CDR3 comprises 16 residues. The CDR3 DNA follows: TGCGCCAGCAGCCTGGTCTACGCCAACTCCTACAATGAGCAGTTCTTC. Translating it yields CASSLVYANSYNEQFF.

Here the CDR3 reads CASTDPARDREGEKLFF. The CDR3 bases are TGTGCCAGCACCGACCCAGCCCGGGACAGGGAAGGTGAAAAACTGTTTTTT. The chain links TRBV11-3 to TRBJ1-4; TRBD1 matches 9 bases. CDR1 SGHNT and CDR2 YENEEA come from the germline V gene. The CDR3 is made up of 17 amino acids. J gave up 7 bases and V 7 bases, and 16 bases lay outside the gene matches.

This clone was recorded a few times. V is TRBV19 and J is TRBJ2-3; 7 bases fit TRBD1. The V gene end was trimmed by 9 bases and the J gene end by 6 bases; junction bases not matched to a gene: 9. Germline CDR1 is LNHDA and CDR2 is SQIVND (reference sequence). The CDR3 has 13 residues. The CDR3 spells CASRRQTGDTQYF. The CDR3 DNA follows: TGTGCCAGCCGCCGACAGACAGGGGATACGCAGTATTTT.

This clone was seen a handful of times. The chain recombines TRBV13 with TRBJ1-1; D may be TRBD1 (5 bases). The CDR3 extends over 15 amino acids. V was trimmed by 6 bases and J by 1 base, leaving 15 bases between them. In germline, CDR1 is PRHDT, CDR2 FYEKMQ (reference sequence). The chain's CDR3 is CASRTRGGTNTEAFF. DNA of the CDR3: TGTGCCAGCAGGACCCGGGGGGGGACGAACACTGAAGCTTTCTTT.

This chain joins TRBV9 and TRBJ2-1; possible D gene TRBD2, 6 bases. Trimming removed 3 bases from V and 7 bases from J, with 14 bases in between. The CDR3 length is 14 residues. Germline CDR1 SGDLS, CDR2 YYNGEE. CDR3 nucleotides: TGTGCCAGCAGCGGCACCGGGACTCCTAATGAGCAGTTCTTC. Its translation is CASSGTGTPNEQFF.

The chain carries TRBV7-9 and TRBJ1-1; 9 positions agree with TRBD1. V shed 4 bases, J shed 5 bases, and the junction held 2 bases outside the gene matches. The CDR3 is 13 residues long. The germline CDR1 and CDR2 sequences are SEHNR and FQNEAQ (reference sequence). CDR3 amino acids: CASSYRGRTEAFF. In DNA form, the CDR3 reads TGTGCCAGCAGCTACAGGGGGCGGACTGAAGCTTTCTTT.

This rearrangement joins TRBV4-1 to TRBJ1-3, with 11 bases matching TRBD1. CDR1 is MGHRA and CDR2 is YSYEKL in the germline V gene. This CDR3 is built from 18 residues. The J segment lost 0 bases and the V segment lost 1 base, leaving 5 bases of the junction unmatched. DNA for the CDR3: TGCGCCAGCAGCCAAGTGGATGGACAGGGGGCCTCTGGAAACACCATATATTTT. It codes for CASSQVDGQGASGNTIYF.

The chain joins TRBV5-4 to TRBJ1-2; possible D gene TRBD1, 5 bases. The CDR3 runs 15 residues. V was cut by 4 bases and J by 2 bases, with 15 bases left in between. CDR1 and CDR2 from the germline V gene are SGHNT and YYREEE (reference sequence). CDR3 nucleotides: TGTGCCAGCAGCCGAACCGGGACGGTGAACTATGGCTACACCTTC. Residues: CASSRTGTVNYGYTF.

The V call is TRBV9, the J call TRBJ2-3, with TRBD2 identical over 8 bases. Germline V lookup: CDR1 SGDLS, CDR2 YYNGEE. Unmatched junction bases numbered 8, after V lost 0 bases and J lost 5 bases. The CDR3 is 16 residues long. The CDR3 is CASSVDGAGVLDTQYF. CDR3 DNA sequence: TGTGCCAGCAGCGTAGATGGAGCGGGAGTTCTAGATACGCAGTATTTT.

The chain joins TRBV28 to TRBJ1-2; D gene unclear. There are 11 residues in the CDR3. Germline-derived CDR1 and CDR2 are MDHEN and SYDVKM. Trimming left V 6 bases short and J 2 bases short, with 4 bases between. CDR3 DNA: TGTGCCAGCAGGGCGAACTATGGCTACACCTTC. Encoded protein: CASRANYGYTF.

This clone was recorded once. CDR3 protein: CASIGWDSGANVLTF. The CDR3 region has the DNA TGCGCCAGCATCGGTTGGGATTCTGGGGCCAACGTCCTGACTTTC. The rearrangement uses TRBV5-1 and TRBJ2-6; no firm D call. Trimming cost V 6 bases and J 1 base, with 11 bases left between them. This CDR3 is built from 15 residues. Germline CDR1 SGHRS, CDR2 YFSETQ.

This chain uses TRBV29-1 with TRBJ2-1, with 10 bases aligning to TRBD2. This CDR3 comprises 11 residues. V was clipped by 3 bases and J by 12 bases; unmatched bases: 2. Germline assignment: CDR1 SQVTM and CDR2 ANQGSEA. The CDR3 region has the DNA TGCAGCGTTGACGAGCGGGGGGGGCAGTTCTTC. It codes for CSVDERGGQFF.

The chain couples TRBV4-1 to TRBJ1-2, with D possibly TRBD1 on 5 matching bases. The V end was cut by 1 base, the J end by 1 base, with 10 bases between. The germline CDR1 and CDR2 sequences are MGHRA and YSYEKL. This CDR3 region has 15 residues. CDR3 sequence (DNA): TGCGCCAGCAGCCAAGGATCGGGGGGTAACTATGGCTACACCTTC. Protein product: CASSQGSGGNYGYTF.

The rearrangement links TRBV5-8 to TRBJ2-5; TRBD1 is a possible D gene (6 bases). Trimming left V 3 bases short and J 2 bases short, with 8 bases between. Germline loops: CDR1 SGHTS, CDR2 YDEGEE. The CDR3 runs 13 residues. CDR3 DNA: TGTGCCAGCAGCTACACAGGGCAAGAGACCCAGTACTTC. Translation: CASSYTGQETQYF.

The chain carries TRBV5-6 and TRBJ2-1; the match to TRBD2 covers 7 bases. This CDR3 spans 13 amino acids. The germline V gene has CDR1 SGHDT and CDR2 YYEEEE. The ends lost 6 bases at V and 9 bases at J; junction bases unmatched: 9. CDR3 loop: CASTGVRGSEQFF. DNA of the CDR3: TGTGCCAGCACCGGGGTACGCGGGAGTGAGCAGTTCTTC.

The chain combines TRBV10-3 with TRBJ2-2; TRBD1 aligns across 8 bases. Trimming at V came to 3 bases and at J to 1 base, leaving 4 bases not matched to a gene. This CDR3 has 16 amino acids. Germline CDR1 ENHRY, CDR2 SYGVKD. The CDR3 reads CAISDQGQGNTGELFF. The CDR3 coding sequence is TGTGCCATCAGTGATCAAGGACAGGGGAACACCGGGGAGCTGTTTTTT.

This chain connects TRBV5-4 to TRBJ2-1, with D tentatively TRBD2 (6 bases). The germline V gene encodes CDR1 SGHNT and CDR2 YYREEE (reference sequence). The CDR3 is 15 amino acids. V was clipped by 6 bases and J by 4 bases, with 17 bases between them. CDR3 protein: CASTRAAGSYNEQFF. The CDR3 DNA follows: TGTGCCAGCACCCGGGCGGCGGGGAGTTACAATGAGCAGTTCTTC.